This T cell receptor beta chain appears in the sequencing data of a study of identical twins. General observations from the study: Insertions were reduced in abundant cord blood beta clonotypes but not in memory repertoires. It was cross-sectional statistical analysis, not following the same donors, that the conclusions relied on.

Healthy Caucasians provided all donations. Unique molecular identifiers were present on the cDNA, and a universal primer site came from template switching. TCRdb reprocessed the 5' RACE reads via MiXCR and lists one record per CDR3 protein. The repertoire includes roughly 710,000 distinct CDR3 sequences, 5.5% to 7.5% of them detected once, and 1.5% to 2% sits in the top ten. This clonotype has at least ten counts. Its specificity is not known. The specimen was naive T cells sorted from blood. The TCR originated in a man younger than 35 in good health.

DNA for the CDR3: TGCAGCCTCTGGACTAGCGGGACAGGATCCTACAATGAGCAGTTCTTC. Its translation is CSLWTSGTGSYNEQFF. The J gene is TRBJ2-1, the V gene TRBV29-1; 12 bases match TRBD2. The CDR3 is 16 residues long. V was clipped by 8 bases and J by 1 base; unmatched bases: 9. Per germline, CDR1 SQVTM and CDR2 ANQGSEA.